This TCR beta chain comes out of a study of shared T cell receptors in the human thymus. Generated by immunoSEQ multiplex PCR, the TCRdb table keeps only in-frame clones and is missing some. The sample holds about 710,000 clones, 87% seen once. The CDR3 is made up of 16 amino acids. With 8 bases clipped from V and 2 bases from J, the junction kept 10 bases outside the gene matches. CDR1 and CDR2 (germline): LGHNA, YSLEER. This same sample was also part of a study on human thymus T cells. That report notes: It looked as if thymic and blood repertoires used V and J genes in a biased way. There were highly overlapping thymic repertoires among unrelated individuals, as related research reported.

The receptor was isolated from a boy less than two years old with a congenital heart defect. Source material: thymocytes. The chain recombines TRBV4-3 with TRBJ1-4; 8 bases match TRBD1. The CDR3 nucleotides read TGCGCCAGCTCCCTGGACAGGGAATTTACTAATGAAAAACTGTTTTTT. Translation gives CASSLDREFTNEKLFF.